This passage covers 3 T cell receptor beta chains from one sample sequenced in a study of T cell responses to AZD1222 COVID-19 vaccine. The repertoire was sequenced with immunoSEQ multiplex PCR; TCRdb's copy has only in-frame clones and lacks some. Among approximately 120,000 clones listed, over 75% were seen once. The source was peripheral blood, collected on day 0 of AZD1222 vaccination. The receptors here all came from an adult in good health.

The chain recombines TRBV9 with TRBJ1-3; D unresolved. The CDR3 totals 14 residues. CDR1 is SGDLS and CDR2 is YYNGEE in the germline V gene. Trimming took 4 bases from V and 2 from J, leaving 10 bases between them. CDR3 loop: CASSRDGTGNTIYF. The CDR3 DNA follows: TGTGCCAGCAGCAGAGATGGGACTGGAAACACCATATATTTT.

The chain couples TRBV7-6 to TRBJ2-5, with 11 positions matching TRBD2. Per the germline V gene, CDR1 is SGHVS and CDR2 is FNYEAQ. The V segment lost 0 bases and the J segment 4 bases; nucleotides outside the gene matches: 4. The CDR3 has 16 amino acids. In nucleotides, the CDR3 is TGTGCCAGCAGCTTAGCACCCCTAGCGGGAGGAGAGACCCAGTACTTC. It specifies CASSLAPLAGGETQYF.

This chain uses TRBV7-2 with TRBJ2-3, with TRBD2 identical over 7 bases. CDR1 is SGHTA and CDR2 is FQGNSA in the germline V gene. CDR3 size: 15 residues. V lost 0 bases to trimming and J lost 1 base; unmatched junction nucleotides: 1. CDR3 loop: CASSLARGGTDTQYF. CDR3 in DNA: TGTGCCAGCAGCTTAGCCCGGGGGGGCACAGATACGCAGTATTTT.